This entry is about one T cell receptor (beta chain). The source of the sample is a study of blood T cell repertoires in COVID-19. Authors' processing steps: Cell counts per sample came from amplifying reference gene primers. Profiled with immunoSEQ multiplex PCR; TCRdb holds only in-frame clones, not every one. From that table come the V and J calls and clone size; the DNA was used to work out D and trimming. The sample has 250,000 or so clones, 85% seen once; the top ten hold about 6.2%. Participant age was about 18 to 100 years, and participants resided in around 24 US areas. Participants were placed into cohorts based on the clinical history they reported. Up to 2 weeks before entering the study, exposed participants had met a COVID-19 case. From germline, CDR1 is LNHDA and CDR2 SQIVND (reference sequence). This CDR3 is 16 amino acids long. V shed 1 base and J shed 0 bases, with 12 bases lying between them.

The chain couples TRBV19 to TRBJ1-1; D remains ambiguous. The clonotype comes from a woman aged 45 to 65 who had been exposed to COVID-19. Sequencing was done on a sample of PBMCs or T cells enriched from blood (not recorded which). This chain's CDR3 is CASSIGAGTLNTEAFF. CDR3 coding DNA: TGTGCCAGTAGTATAGGGGCAGGAACCTTGAACACTGAAGCTTTCTTT.